The TCR beta chain under discussion was sequenced for a study of blood T cell repertoires in COVID-19. As for the study in general: T cells, B-cell-depleted T cells, or PBMCs supplied cDNA or gDNA.

Seattle patients were enrolled while actively infected and followed longitudinally. Germline CDR1 is LNHDA and CDR2 is SQIVND (reference sequence). CDR3 length: 15 amino acids. Unmatched junction bases numbered 4, after V lost 6 bases and J lost 0 bases. Clones were read by immunoSEQ multiplex PCR, and TCRdb kept only the in-frame ones, dropping some. The table has roughly 250,000 clones, roughly nine tenths seen once. This chain links TRBV19 with TRBJ1-5, with 8 bases aligning to TRBD1. The clonotype originates from a young woman with COVID-19, enrolled during active disease. Material for sequencing was peripheral blood. The CDR3 bases are TGTGCCAGTAGACAAGACAGGGGTAGCAATCAGCCCCAGCATTTT. Translating it yields CASRQDRGSNQPQHF.